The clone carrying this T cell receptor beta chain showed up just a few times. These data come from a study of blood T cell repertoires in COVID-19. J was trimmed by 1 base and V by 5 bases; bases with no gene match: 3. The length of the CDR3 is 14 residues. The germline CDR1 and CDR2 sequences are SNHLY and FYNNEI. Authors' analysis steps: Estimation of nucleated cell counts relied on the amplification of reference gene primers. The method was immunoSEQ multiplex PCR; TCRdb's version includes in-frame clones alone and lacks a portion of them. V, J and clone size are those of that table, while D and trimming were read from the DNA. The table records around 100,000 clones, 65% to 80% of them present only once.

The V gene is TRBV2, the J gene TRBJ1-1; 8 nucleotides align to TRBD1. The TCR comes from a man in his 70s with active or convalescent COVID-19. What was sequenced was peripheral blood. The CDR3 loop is CASSLGQGNTEAFF. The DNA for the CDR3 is TGTGCCAGCAGTCTTGGACAGGGGAACACTGAAGCTTTCTTT.